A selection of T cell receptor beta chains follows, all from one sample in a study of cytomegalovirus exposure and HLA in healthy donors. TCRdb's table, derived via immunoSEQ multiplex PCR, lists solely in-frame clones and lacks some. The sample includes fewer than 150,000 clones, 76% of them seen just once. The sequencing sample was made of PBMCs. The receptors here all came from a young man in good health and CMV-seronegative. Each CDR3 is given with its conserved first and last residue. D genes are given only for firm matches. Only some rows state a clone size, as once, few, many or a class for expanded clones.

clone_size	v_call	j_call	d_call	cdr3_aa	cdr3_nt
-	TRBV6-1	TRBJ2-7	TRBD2	CASSSVAGTYEQYF	TGTGCCAGCAGTAGTGTAGCGGGAACCTACGAGCAGTACTTC
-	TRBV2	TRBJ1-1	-	CASSDLRDSTEAFF	TGTGCCAGCAGTGACCTGAGGGACTCAACTGAAGCTTTCTTT
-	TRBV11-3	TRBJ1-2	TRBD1	CASSSGGARGRGYTF	TGTGCCAGCAGCTCCGGAGGGGCCAGGGGGAGAGGCTACACCTTC
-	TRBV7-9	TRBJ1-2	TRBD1	CASSRYRGPTF	TGTGCCAGCAGCCGCTACAGGGGTCCCACCTTC
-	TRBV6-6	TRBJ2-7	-	CASSYDLAVTYEQYF	TGTGCCAGCAGTTACGATCTAGCTGTAACCTACGAGCAGTACTTC
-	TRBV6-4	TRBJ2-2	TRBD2	CASSWTSGGANTGELFF	TGTGCCAGCAGTTGGACTAGCGGGGGAGCGAACACCGGGGAGCTGTTTTTT
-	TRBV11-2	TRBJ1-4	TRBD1	CASSHRGQREKLFF	TGTGCCAGCAGCCACAGGGGGCAGCGTGAAAAACTGTTTTTT
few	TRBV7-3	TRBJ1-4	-	CASSLGEAGVREKLFF	TGTGCCAGCAGCTTAGGGGAGGCGGGGGTGCGTGAAAAACTGTTTTTT
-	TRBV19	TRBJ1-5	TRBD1	CASRSGTGFNQPQHF	TGTGCCAGTAGATCCGGGACAGGGTTTAATCAGCCCCAGCATTTT
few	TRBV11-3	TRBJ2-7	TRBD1	CASSSGQRYPYEQYF	TGTGCCAGCAGCTCGGGACAGCGGTATCCCTACGAGCAGTACTTC
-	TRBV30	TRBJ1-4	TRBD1	CAWRGDRDDEKLFF	TGTGCCTGGAGGGGGGACAGGGACGACGAAAAACTGTTTTTT
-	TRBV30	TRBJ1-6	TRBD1	CAWSGQGDSPLHF	TGTGCCTGGAGTGGACAGGGTGATTCACCCCTCCACTTT
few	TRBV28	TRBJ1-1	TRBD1	CASSLGDRGNTEAFF	TGTGCCAGCAGTTTAGGTGACAGGGGGAACACTGAAGCTTTCTTT
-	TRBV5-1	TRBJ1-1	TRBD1	CASSLGTGTANTEAFF	TGCGCCAGCAGCCTCGGGACCGGGACAGCGAACACTGAAGCTTTCTTT
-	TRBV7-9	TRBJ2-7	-	CASSRPGDEQYF	TGTGCCAGCAGCCGCCCAGGGGACGAGCAGTACTTC
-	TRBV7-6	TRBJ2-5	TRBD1	CASTGTDLQETQYF	TGTGCCAGCACTGGGACAGACCTTCAAGAGACCCAGTACTTC
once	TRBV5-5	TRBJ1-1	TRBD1	CASSLATGGSYTEAFF	TGTGCCAGCAGCTTGGCCACAGGGGGCTCATACACTGAAGCTTTCTTT
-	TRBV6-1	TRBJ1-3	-	CASSEERQRYSGNTIYF	TGTGCCAGCAGTGAAGAAAGACAGCGATACTCTGGAAACACCATATATTTT
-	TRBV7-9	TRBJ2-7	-	CASSLGVKQYF	TGTGCCAGCAGCCTGGGAGTCAAGCAGTACTTC
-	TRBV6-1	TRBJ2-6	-	CASSERQSISGANVLTF	TGTGCCAGCAGTGAGAGACAGAGCATCTCTGGGGCCAACGTCCTGACTTTC
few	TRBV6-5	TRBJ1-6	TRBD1	CASSFSGQGTPLHF	TGTGCCAGCAGTTTTTCGGGACAGGGGACACCCCTCCACTTT
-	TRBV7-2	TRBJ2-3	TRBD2	CASSYGGLAGGGSTDTQYF	TGTGCCAGCAGCTATGGTGGACTAGCGGGGGGTGGTAGCACAGATACGCAGTATTTT
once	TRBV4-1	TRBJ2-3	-	CASSQYPSASTDTQYF	TGCGCCAGCAGCCAGTACCCGAGTGCCAGCACAGATACGCAGTATTTT
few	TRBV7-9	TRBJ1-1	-	CASSLEGTSAEAFF	TGTGCCAGCAGCTTAGAGGGGACTAGTGCTGAAGCTTTCTTT
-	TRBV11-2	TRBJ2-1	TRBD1	CASSQGQNEQFF	TGTGCCAGCAGCCAGGGACAGAATGAGCAGTTCTTC